The text below deals with one T cell receptor (beta chain). The target antigen is unknown. The data belong to a study of OX40 agonist ivuxolimab in advanced cancers. Study as a whole: Dose-escalation cases comprised hepatocellular carcinoma, melanoma, renal cell or head and neck cancer. In three patients, partial responses were observed, one with hepatocellular carcinoma and two with cutaneous melanoma. General study points: Individuals who were partial responders at 0.1-3.0 mg/kg had clonal expansion that ranked among the lowest.

Libraries were prepared by immunoSEQ multiplex PCR; TCRdb keeps only in-frame clonotypes and omits some of them. This sample has roughly 70,000 clones, with around 89% found just once. V was trimmed by 8 bases and J by 9 bases, leaving 14 bases between them. This CDR3 has 13 amino acids. The germline gives CDR1 LNHDA, CDR2 SQIVND (reference sequence). Sample: CD4+ or CD8+ T cells sorted from blood, taken in a trial of the OX40 agonist ivuxolimab. The source of this sequence is an adult with an advanced solid tumor such as melanoma, head and neck, liver or kidney cancer. The chain employs TRBV19 and TRBJ1-6; tentatively, D is TRBD1 (6 bases). CDR3 coding DNA: TGTGCCAGTGCGGGGGCGATAGGTTCACCCCTCCACTTT. As protein: CASAGAIGSPLHF.